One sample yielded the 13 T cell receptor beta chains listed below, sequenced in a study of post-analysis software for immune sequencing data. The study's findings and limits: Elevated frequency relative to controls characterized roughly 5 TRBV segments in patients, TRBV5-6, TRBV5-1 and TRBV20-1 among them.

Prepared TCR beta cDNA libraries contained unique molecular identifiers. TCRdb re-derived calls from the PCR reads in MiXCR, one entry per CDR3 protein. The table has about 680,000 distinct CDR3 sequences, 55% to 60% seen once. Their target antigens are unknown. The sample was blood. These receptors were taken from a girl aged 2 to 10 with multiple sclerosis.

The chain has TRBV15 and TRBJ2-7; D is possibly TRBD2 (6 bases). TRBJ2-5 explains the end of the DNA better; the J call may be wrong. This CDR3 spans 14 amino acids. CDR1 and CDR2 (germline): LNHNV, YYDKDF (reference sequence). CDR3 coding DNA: TGTGCCACCAGCGGAACGGGGGTTCAAGAGACCCAGTACTTC. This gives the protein CATSGTGVQETQYF.

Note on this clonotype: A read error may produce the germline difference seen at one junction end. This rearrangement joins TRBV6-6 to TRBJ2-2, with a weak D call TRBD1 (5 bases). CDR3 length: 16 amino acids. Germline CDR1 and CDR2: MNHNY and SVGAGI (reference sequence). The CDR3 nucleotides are TGTGCCAGCAGTTACTCGAAGTGGACAAACAACGGGGAGCTGTTTTTT. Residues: CASSYSKWTNNGELFF.

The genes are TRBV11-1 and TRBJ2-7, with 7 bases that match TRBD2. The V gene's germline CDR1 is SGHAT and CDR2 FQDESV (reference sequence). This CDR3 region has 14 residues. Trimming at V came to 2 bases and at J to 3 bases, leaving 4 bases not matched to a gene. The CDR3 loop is CASSLYSGGYEQYF. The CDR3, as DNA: TGTGCCAGCAGCTTATATTCGGGAGGCTACGAGCAGTACTTC. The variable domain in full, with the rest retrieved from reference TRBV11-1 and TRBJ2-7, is EAEVAQSPRYKITEKSQAVAFWCDPISGHATLYWYRQILGQGPELLVQFQDESVVDDSQLPKDRFSAERLKGVDSTLKIQPAELGDSAMYLCASSLYSGGYEQYFGPGTRLTVT.

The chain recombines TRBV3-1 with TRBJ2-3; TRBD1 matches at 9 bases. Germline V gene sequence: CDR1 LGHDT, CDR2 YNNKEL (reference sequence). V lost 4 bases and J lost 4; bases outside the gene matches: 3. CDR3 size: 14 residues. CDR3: CASSRQGGADTQYF. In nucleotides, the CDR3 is TGTGCCAGCAGCCGACAGGGGGGAGCAGATACGCAGTATTTT.

The CDR3 sequence: CASSLGQGYQETQYF. In nucleotides, the CDR3 is TGCGCCAGCAGCTTGGGTCAGGGATACCAAGAGACCCAGTACTTC. The V call is TRBV5-1, the J call TRBJ2-5; D might be TRBD1 (5 bases). Germline CDR1 SGHRS, CDR2 YFSETQ. Between the trimmed V and J ends, which lost 0 bases and 0 bases, there was a span of 9 bases. The length of the CDR3 is 15 residues.

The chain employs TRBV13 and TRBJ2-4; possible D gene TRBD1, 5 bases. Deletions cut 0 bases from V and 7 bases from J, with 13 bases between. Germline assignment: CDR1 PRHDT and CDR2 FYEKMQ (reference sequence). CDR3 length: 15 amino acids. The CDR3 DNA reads TGTGCCAGCAGCTTAGGCCTGGGGCCAGGGAACATTCAGTACTTC. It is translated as CASSLGLGPGNIQYF.

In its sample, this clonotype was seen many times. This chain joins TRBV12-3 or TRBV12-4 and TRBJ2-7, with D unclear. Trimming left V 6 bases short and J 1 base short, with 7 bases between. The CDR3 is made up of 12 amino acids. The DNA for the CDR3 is TGTGCCAGCAGGGGCGCGTCCTACGAGCAGTACTTC. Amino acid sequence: CASRGASYEQYF.

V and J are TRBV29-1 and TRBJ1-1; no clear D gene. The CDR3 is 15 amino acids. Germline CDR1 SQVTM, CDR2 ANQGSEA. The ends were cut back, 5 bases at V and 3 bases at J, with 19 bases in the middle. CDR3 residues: CSVHPRLRVHTEAFF. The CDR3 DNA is TGCAGCGTTCACCCACGCTTGAGGGTACACACTGAAGCTTTCTTT.

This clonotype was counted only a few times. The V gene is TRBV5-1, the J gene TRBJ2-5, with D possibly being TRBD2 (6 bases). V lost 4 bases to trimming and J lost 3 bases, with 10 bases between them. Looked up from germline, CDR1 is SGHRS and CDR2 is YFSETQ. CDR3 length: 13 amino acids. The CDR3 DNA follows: TGCGCCAGCAGCATTAGCGGTGAAGAGACCCAGTACTTC. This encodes CASSISGEETQYF.

The DNA of the CDR3 is TGTGCCAGCTCACGGGGGGCACCAACCTACGAGCAGTACTTC. It yields the protein CASSRGAPTYEQYF. The gene calls are TRBV18 and TRBJ2-7; D possibly uses TRBD1 or TRBD2 (6 bases each). V was pared by 4 bases and J by 2 bases, with 12 bases between. Germline V gives CDR1 KGHSH, CDR2 LQKENI. The CDR3 sequence is 14 residues long.

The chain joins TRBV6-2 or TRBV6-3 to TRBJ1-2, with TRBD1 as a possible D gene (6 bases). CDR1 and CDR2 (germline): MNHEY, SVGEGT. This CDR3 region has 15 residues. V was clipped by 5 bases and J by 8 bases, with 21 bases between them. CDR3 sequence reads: CASSDKNRASVGYTF. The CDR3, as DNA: TGTGCCAGCAGTGACAAGAACAGGGCCTCGGTCGGCTACACCTTC.

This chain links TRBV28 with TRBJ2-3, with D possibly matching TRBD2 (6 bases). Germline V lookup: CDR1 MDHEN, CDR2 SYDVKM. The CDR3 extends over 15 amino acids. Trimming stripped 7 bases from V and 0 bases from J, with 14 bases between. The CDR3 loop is CASTDGGFSTDTQYF. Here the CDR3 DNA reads TGTGCCAGCACGGACGGGGGATTTAGCACAGATACGCAGTATTTT.

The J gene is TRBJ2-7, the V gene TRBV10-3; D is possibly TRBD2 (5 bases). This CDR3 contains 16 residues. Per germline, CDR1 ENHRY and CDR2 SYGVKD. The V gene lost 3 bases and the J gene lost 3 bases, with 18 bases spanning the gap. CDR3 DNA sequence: TGTGCCATCAGTGAAGGGCGGGTCCGTCCTAGCTACGAGCAGTACTTC. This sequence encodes CAISEGRVRPSYEQYF.